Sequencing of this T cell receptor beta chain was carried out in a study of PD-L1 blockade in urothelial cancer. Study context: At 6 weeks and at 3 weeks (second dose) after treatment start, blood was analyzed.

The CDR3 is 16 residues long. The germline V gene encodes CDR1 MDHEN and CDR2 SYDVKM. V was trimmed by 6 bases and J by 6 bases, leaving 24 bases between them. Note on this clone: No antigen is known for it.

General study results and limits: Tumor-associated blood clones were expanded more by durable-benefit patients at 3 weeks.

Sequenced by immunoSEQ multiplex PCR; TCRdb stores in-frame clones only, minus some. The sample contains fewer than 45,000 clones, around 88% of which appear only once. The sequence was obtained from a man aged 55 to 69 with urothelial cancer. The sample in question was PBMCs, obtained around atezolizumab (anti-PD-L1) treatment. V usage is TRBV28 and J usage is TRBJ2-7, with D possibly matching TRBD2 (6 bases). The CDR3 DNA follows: TGTGCCAGCAGCCTGGCTGGCGGGATGTTACGGGGCGAGCAGTACTTC. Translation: CASSLAGGMLRGEQYF.